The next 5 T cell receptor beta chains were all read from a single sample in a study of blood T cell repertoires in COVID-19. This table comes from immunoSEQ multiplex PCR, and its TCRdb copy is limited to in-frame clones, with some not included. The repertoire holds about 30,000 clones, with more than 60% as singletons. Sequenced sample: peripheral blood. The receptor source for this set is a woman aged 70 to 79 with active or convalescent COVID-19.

In DNA form, the CDR3 reads TGTGCCAGCAGACTCGGGACTAGCCGGAGTCGGGAGACCCAGTACTTC. Protein sequence: CASRLGTSRSRETQYF. The chain combines TRBV6-6 with TRBJ2-5; 9 bases line up with TRBD2. CDR3 length: 16 amino acids. The ends lost 6 bases at V and 5 bases at J; junction bases unmatched: 13. From germline, CDR1 is MNHNY and CDR2 SVGAGI (reference sequence).

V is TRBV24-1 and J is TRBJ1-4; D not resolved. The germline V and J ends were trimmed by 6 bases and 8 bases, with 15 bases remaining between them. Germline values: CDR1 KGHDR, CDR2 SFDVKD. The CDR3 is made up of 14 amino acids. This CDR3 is CATSPLGSHEKLFF. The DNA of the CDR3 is TGTGCCACCAGTCCTCTGGGCAGTCACGAAAAACTGTTTTTT.

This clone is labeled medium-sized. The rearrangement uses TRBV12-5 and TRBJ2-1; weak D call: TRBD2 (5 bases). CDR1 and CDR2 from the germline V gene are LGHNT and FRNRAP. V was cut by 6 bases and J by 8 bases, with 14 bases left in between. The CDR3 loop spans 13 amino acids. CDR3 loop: CASGSGNTYEQFF. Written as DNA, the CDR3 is TGTGCTAGTGGCTCCGGGAATACATATGAGCAGTTCTTC.

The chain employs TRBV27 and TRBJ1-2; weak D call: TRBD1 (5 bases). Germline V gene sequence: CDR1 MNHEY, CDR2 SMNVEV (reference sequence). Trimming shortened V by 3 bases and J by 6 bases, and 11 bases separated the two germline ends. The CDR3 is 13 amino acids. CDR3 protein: CASSFAGSDGYTF. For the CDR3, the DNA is TGTGCCAGCAGTTTCGCAGGGTCGGATGGCTACACCTTC.

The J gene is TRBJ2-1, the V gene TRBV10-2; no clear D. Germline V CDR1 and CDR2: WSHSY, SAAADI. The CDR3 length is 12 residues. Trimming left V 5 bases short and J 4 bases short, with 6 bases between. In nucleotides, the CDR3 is TGCGCCAGCAGTCCCAGTTACAATGAGCAGTTCTTC. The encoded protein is CASSPSYNEQFF.